This TCR beta chain stems from a study of blood T cell repertoires in COVID-19. Study details: From the United States, Italy and Spain came samples of acute and convalescent COVID-19. In each case, the material was cDNA or gDNA derived from T cells, B-cell-depleted T cells, or PBMCs.

Germline V lookup: CDR1 LGHNA, CDR2 YSLEER. The CDR3 contains 19 residues. Losses at the gene ends were 4 bases for V and 7 bases for J; bases not matched to a gene: 18. Sequenced by immunoSEQ multiplex PCR; TCRdb stores in-frame clones only, minus some. The sample has roughly 190,000 clones, over 75% seen once. Sequenced sample: peripheral blood. The chain combines TRBV4-3 with TRBJ2-2, with TRBD1 matching 10 bases. The clonotype was recovered from a woman in her fifties or sixties with acute or convalescent COVID-19. The CDR3 coding sequence is TGCGCCAGCAGCCCAACCGGGGGGGGACAGGGGTTGAAGTACGGGGAGCTGTTTTTT. This sequence encodes CASSPTGGGQGLKYGELFF.